This T cell receptor beta chain was obtained from a study of blood T cell repertoires in COVID-19. TCRdb's table, derived via immunoSEQ multiplex PCR, lists solely in-frame clones and lacks some. The data hold about 26,000 clones, with approximately 85% observed a single time. Germline V gene sequence: CDR1 SEHNR, CDR2 FQNEAQ (reference sequence). Trimming took 5 bases from V and 1 from J, leaving 20 bases between them. The CDR3 loop spans 17 amino acids. The source of this sequence is a woman older than 75 with COVID-19, enrolled during active disease. The chain recombines TRBV7-9 with TRBJ1-1; perhaps TRBD1 as D (6 bases). Sequenced input: peripheral blood. DNA for the CDR3: TGTGCCAGCAGCCCTAGGGGGTCGGCGGCGGCGAACACTGAAGCTTTCTTT. It is translated as CASSPRGSAAANTEAFF.